This entry lists 24 T cell receptor beta chains sequenced from one sample in a study of blood T cell repertoires in COVID-19. Produced via immunoSEQ multiplex PCR; TCRdb's table is partial and in-frame only. Here the sample spans just over 80,000 clones, around nine tenths being singletons. The sequencing sample was made of PBMCs or T cells enriched from blood (not recorded which). These receptors all stem from a woman aged 45 to 65 with acute COVID-19.

The chain uses TRBV19 and TRBJ1-4; 7 nucleotides agree with TRBD1. Losses at the gene ends were 6 bases for V and 4 bases for J; bases not matched to a gene: 14. CDR1 and CDR2 from the germline V gene are LNHDA and SQIVND (reference sequence). The CDR3 loop spans 17 amino acids. This CDR3 reads CASSQGDAHWGNEKLFF. The CDR3 DNA follows: TGTGCCAGTAGCCAGGGGGACGCCCATTGGGGTAATGAAAAACTGTTTTTT.

This chain links TRBV11-2 with TRBJ1-2; perhaps TRBD1 as D (6 bases). V gave up 4 bases and J gave up 5 bases, with 11 bases separating them. The CDR3 length is 13 residues. Germline values: CDR1 SGHAT, CDR2 FQNNGV. The CDR3 bases are TGTGCCAGCAGCTCCAACAGGGTTTATGGCTACACCTTC. Translation: CASSSNRVYGYTF.

The chain carries TRBV6-2 or TRBV6-3 and TRBJ2-2; D perhaps matches TRBD2 (5 bases). This CDR3 spans 13 amino acids. In germline, CDR1 is MNHEY, CDR2 SVGEGT. V gave up 6 bases and J gave up 6 bases, with 11 bases separating them. The CDR3 DNA sequence: TGTGCCAGCAGCCGTTCGGAGGCCGGGGAGCTGTTTTTT. Its protein is CASSRSEAGELFF.

This chain connects TRBV14 to TRBJ2-7; a weak D match, TRBD2 (7 bases). V lost 0 bases and J lost 5, with 20 bases in between. The CDR3 contains 17 residues. From germline, CDR1 is SGHDN and CDR2 FVKESK. The CDR3 loop is CASSQDRRAGALDEQYF. Here the CDR3 DNA reads TGTGCCAGCAGCCAAGATCGGCGGGCGGGGGCTTTAGACGAGCAGTACTTC.

The CDR3 DNA follows: TGTGCCATCAGTGAGTCGAATAGTCACAACACCGGGGAGCTGTTTTTT. Protein: CAISESNSHNTGELFF. The chain uses TRBV10-3 and TRBJ2-2; D uncertain. CDR3 length equals 16 residues. V was trimmed by 0 bases and J by 2 bases, leaving 10 bases between them. From germline, CDR1 is ENHRY and CDR2 SYGVKD.

This chain uses TRBV9 with TRBJ1-2, with 7 positions matching TRBD1. This CDR3 has 14 amino acids. CDR1 and CDR2 (germline): SGDLS, YYNGEE. The V gene end was trimmed by 0 bases and the J gene end by 4 bases; junction bases not matched to a gene: 3. CDR3 nucleotides: TGTGCCAGCAGCGTAGGGGCAGGGGGCTATGGCTACACCTTC. Translated, it gives CASSVGAGGYGYTF.

The V call is TRBV7-9, the J call TRBJ1-2; 7 positions agree with TRBD1. The V gene's germline CDR1 is SEHNR and CDR2 FQNEAQ (reference sequence). CDR3 length: 14 residues. V lost 0 bases, J lost 4 bases, and 2 bases stayed unmatched. The DNA for the CDR3 is TGTGCCAGCAGCTTAGCAGGGGGCATCTATGGCTACACCTTC. The encoded protein is CASSLAGGIYGYTF.

This rearrangement joins TRBV7-9 to TRBJ2-7; 11 bases map to TRBD2. V dropped 2 bases and J dropped 3; count of bases not matched to a gene: 3. Germline-derived CDR1 and CDR2 are SEHNR and FQNEAQ (reference sequence). The CDR3 extends over 15 amino acids. CDR3 nucleotides: TGTGCCAGCAGCTTACTTACTAGCGGGGGCTACGAGCAGTACTTC. It translates to CASSLLTSGGYEQYF. Looking up the rest from reference TRBV7-9 and TRBJ2-7 gives the full variable domain: DTGVSQNPRHKITKRGQNVTFRCDPISEHNRLYWYRQTLGQGPEFLTYFQNEAQLEKSRLLSDRFSAERPKGSFSTLEIQRTEQGDSAMYLCASSLLTSGGYEQYFGPGTRLTVT.

The chain employs TRBV7-6 and TRBJ2-1, with TRBD2 matching over 10 bases. CDR1 and CDR2 from the germline V gene are SGHVS and FNYEAQ. V shed 0 bases and J 7 bases; nucleotides not matched to a gene: 6. The CDR3 runs 16 residues. CDR3 bases: TGTGCCAGCAGCTTAGCCAGACTAGCGGGTTGGAATGAGCAGTTCTTC. Its translation: CASSLARLAGWNEQFF.

This chain connects TRBV12-3 or TRBV12-4 to TRBJ1-2, with 9 bases that match TRBD1. J gave up 6 bases and V 4 bases, and 3 bases lay outside the gene matches. The CDR3 consists of 13 residues. CDR3 amino acids: CASSSTGGHGYTF. CDR3 coding DNA: TGTGCCAGCAGTTCGACAGGGGGACATGGCTACACCTTC.

This clone showed up just once. V and J are TRBV4-1 and TRBJ2-6; D is possibly TRBD2 (5 bases). The CDR3 loop spans 20 amino acids. Germline loops: CDR1 MGHRA, CDR2 YSYEKL. Deletions cut 0 bases from V and 0 bases from J, with 18 bases between. CDR3 DNA sequence: TGCGCCAGCAGCCAAGAATATGGGAGACTCACGAGCTCTGGGGCCAACGTCCTGACTTTC. It is translated as CASSQEYGRLTSSGANVLTF.

This chain uses TRBV4-3 with TRBJ2-7, with D maybe TRBD2 (5 bases). V lost 0 bases, J lost 3 bases, and 9 bases lay in between. Per germline, CDR1 LGHNA and CDR2 YSLEER. The CDR3 is 14 amino acids. The CDR3 is CASSQEARGYEQYF. The CDR3 DNA follows: TGCGCCAGCAGCCAAGAGGCTCGGGGCTACGAGCAGTACTTC.

This chain connects TRBV19 to TRBJ1-5; D possibly corresponds to TRBD1 (6 bases). This CDR3 spans 19 amino acids. In germline, CDR1 is LNHDA, CDR2 SQIVND (reference sequence). V was pared by 0 bases and J by 6 bases, with 24 bases between. The DNA of the CDR3 is TGTGCCAGTAGTATAGACTCGGGACACCGAAATCAAGGGGGTCAGCCCCAGCATTTT. Amino acid sequence: CASSIDSGHRNQGGQPQHF. The full variable domain, rest sourced from reference TRBV19 and TRBJ1-5, is DGGITQSPKYLFRKEGQNVTLSCEQNLNHDAMYWYRQDPGQGLRLIYYSQIVNDFQKGDIAEGYSVSREKKESFPLTVTSAQKNPTAFYLCASSIDSGHRNQGGQPQHFGDGTRLSIL.

The rearrangement joins TRBV5-1 to TRBJ2-2, with D maybe TRBD2 (6 bases). There are 19 residues in the CDR3. V lost 3 bases and J lost 0, with 21 bases in between. Germline V gene lookup returns CDR1 SGHRS and CDR2 YFSETQ. The DNA of the CDR3 is TGCGCCAGCAGCTCACAAGCTTCACCGGGGGTCGCGAACACCGGGGAGCTGTTTTTT. This gives the protein CASSSQASPGVANTGELFF. The variable domain in full, with the rest retrieved from reference TRBV5-1 and TRBJ2-2, is KAGVTQTPRYLIKTRGQQVTLSCSPISGHRSVSWYQQTPGQGLQFLFEYFSETQRNKGNFPGRFSGRQFSNSRSEMNVSTLELGDSALYLCASSSQASPGVANTGELFFGEGSRLTVL.

CDR3 protein: CASNRGQEETQYF. The CDR3 nucleotides are TGTGCCAGCAACAGAGGACAGGAAGAGACCCAGTACTTC. V is TRBV9 and J is TRBJ2-5; 7 nucleotides match TRBD1. The CDR3 contains 13 residues. CDR1 and CDR2 from the germline V gene are SGDLS and YYNGEE. V shed 6 bases, J shed 3 bases, and the junction held 5 bases outside the gene matches.

The chain carries TRBV27 and TRBJ2-7, with TRBD2 matching 10 bases. The germline V gene encodes CDR1 MNHEY and CDR2 SMNVEV (reference sequence). With V trimmed by 7 bases and J by 7 bases, 13 bases remained unmatched. The length of the CDR3 is 15 residues. The CDR3 spells CASIRLAGEMGEQYF. As DNA, the CDR3 is TGTGCCAGCATCCGACTAGCGGGTGAGATGGGGGAGCAGTACTTC.

This clone was counted a single time. This chain connects TRBV11-3 to TRBJ2-4, with 7 bases lining up with TRBD2. There are 17 residues in the CDR3. The V gene's germline CDR1 is SGHNT and CDR2 YENEEA. V dropped 1 base and J dropped 3; count of bases not matched to a gene: 9. CDR3 sequence (DNA): TGTGCCAGCAGCTTAGGAAGGCTAGCGGACTACAAAAACATTCAGTACTTC. Encoded protein: CASSLGRLADYKNIQYF.

The sample holds one count of this clone. V and J are TRBV27 and TRBJ1-6; weak D call: TRBD1 (6 bases). This CDR3 spans 17 amino acids. Germline V gene lookup returns CDR1 MNHEY and CDR2 SMNVEV (reference sequence). With 5 bases removed from V and 7 bases from J, the gap between germline ends came to 21 bases. CDR3 in amino acids: CASSLAPPTGGNSPLHF. CDR3 DNA: TGTGCCAGCAGTCTTGCCCCCCCGACAGGTGGGAATTCACCCCTCCACTTT.

DNA of the CDR3: TGCGCCAGCAGCCAAGCTGGCGGGCCCCAGTACTTC. As protein: CASSQAGGPQYF. The genes are TRBV4-1 and TRBJ2-5, with D possibly TRBD2 on 5 matching bases. The V end lost 1 base, the J end lost 9 bases, and 9 bases lay between the germline ends. The CDR3 runs 12 residues. Germline lookup yields CDR1 MGHRA and CDR2 YSYEKL.

The CDR3 sequence: CASSERGRDTEAFF. CDR3 DNA sequence: TGTGCCAGCAGTGAAAGGGGTAGGGACACTGAAGCTTTCTTT. The chain is built from TRBV2 and TRBJ1-1; a possible D gene is TRBD1 (5 bases). This CDR3 spans 14 amino acids. The V gene lost 2 bases and the J gene lost 3 bases, with 10 bases spanning the gap. CDR1 is SNHLY, CDR2 FYNNEI, per germline.

The V and J genes are TRBV7-9 and TRBJ2-2; TRBD1 matches 7 bases. From germline, CDR1 is SEHNR and CDR2 FQNEAQ (reference sequence). The CDR3 has 14 amino acids. The V and J ends lost 6 bases and 0 bases, in that order; junction bases with no gene match: 1. CDR3 coding DNA: TGTGCCAGCAGGGGACAGACGAACACCGGGGAGCTGTTTTTT. Translated: CASRGQTNTGELFF.

The genes are TRBV15 and TRBJ1-3, with D perhaps matching TRBD1 (5 bases). Trimming removed 3 bases from V and 0 bases from J, with 15 bases in between. CDR1 and CDR2 from the germline V gene are LNHNV and YYDKDF (reference sequence). The CDR3 runs to 17 residues. CDR3 residues: CATSRDRDFPSGNTIYF. CDR3 DNA: TGTGCCACCAGCAGGGATAGGGACTTCCCCTCTGGAAACACCATATATTTT.

V usage is TRBV7-9 and J usage is TRBJ1-5; the match to TRBD1 covers 7 bases. The CDR3 spans 18 residues. The V gene's germline CDR1 is SEHNR and CDR2 FQNEAQ (reference sequence). Trimming cost V 5 bases and J 6 bases; bases outside gene matches: 19. CDR3 DNA sequence: TGTGCCAGCAGCCCGCATTTGGAGGGGGCCTACCTTCGTCAGCCCCAGCATTTT. Translated, it gives CASSPHLEGAYLRQPQHF.

V is TRBV10-2 and J is TRBJ2-5; D gene unclear. Trimming stripped 0 bases from V and 5 bases from J, with 13 bases between. The CDR3 runs to 15 residues. Germline CDR1 is WSHSY and CDR2 is SAAADI. CDR3 nucleotides: TGCGCCAGCAGTGAGTCGTTAACTTCATGGGAGACCCAGTACTTC. Amino acids: CASSESLTSWETQYF.